Below are 29 T cell receptor beta chains sequenced from a single sample in a study of T cells in Graves' hyperthyroidism and ophthalmopathy. The source material, RNA transcripts, was used to amplify TCR beta CDR3 regions. First-round RT-PCR targeting the TCR CDR3 was performed with the HTBI primer set. MiXCR was run by TCRdb on the multiplex PCR reads, yielding one entry per CDR3 protein. Counted here are 500,000 to 550,000 distinct CDR3 sequences, just under 20% occurring once; the ten biggest clones make up 47%. What was sequenced was blood. These receptors were taken from a man aged 35 to 55 with Graves' ophthalmopathy.

This clonotype was picked up one time. The gene calls are TRBV7-3 and TRBJ2-2, with TRBD2 identical over 8 bases. Per the germline V gene, CDR1 is SGHTA and CDR2 is FQGTGA. The CDR3 runs to 17 residues. Trimming at V came to 1 base and at J to 4 bases, leaving 8 bases not matched to a gene. The CDR3 here is CASSLINRGGGTGELFF. CDR3 nucleotides: TGTGCCAGCAGCTTAATAAACCGGGGGGGGGGCACCGGGGAGCTGTTTTTT.

J is TRBJ2-7 and V is TRBV7-6, with a weak D call TRBD1 (7 bases). The V gene's germline CDR1 is SGHVS and CDR2 FNYEAQ. The V end lost 8 bases, the J end lost 0 bases, and 14 bases lay between the germline ends. CDR3 length: 14 amino acids. The CDR3 here is CASGGTVDSYEQYF. CDR3 DNA sequence: TGTGCCAGCGGAGGGACAGTTGACTCCTACGAGCAGTACTTC. The entire variable domain, with the rest obtained from reference TRBV7-6 and TRBJ2-7, is as follows: GAGVSQSPRYKVTKRGQDVALRCDPISGHVSLYWYRQALGQGPEFLTYFNYEAQQDKSGLPNDRFSAERPEGSISTLTIQRTEQRDSAMYRCASGGTVDSYEQYFGPGTRLTVT.

Of note for this clonotype: A much larger clone is a single base away; this may be a read error. CDR3 sequence: CASSDRTNTEAFF. Here the CDR3 DNA reads TGTGCCAGCAGTGACAGGACGAACACTGAAGCTTTCTTT. V gene TRBV6-1 combines with J gene TRBJ1-1; unclear D gene. V shed 3 bases and J shed 1 base, with 6 bases lying between them. CDR1 and CDR2 from the germline V gene are MNHNS and SASEGT. The CDR3 is 13 residues long.

This clonotype was counted ten times or more. The chain recombines TRBV7-8 with TRBJ2-1; 12 bases are shared with TRBD2. Germline CDR1 and CDR2: SGHVS and FQNEAQ. The CDR3 runs to 19 residues. V trimming: 2 bases; J trimming: 7 bases; junction bases outside the gene matches: 15. Here the CDR3 DNA reads TGTGCCAGCAGCTTATTGGCTAGCGGGGGGGCCCTCTTGGGGAATGAGCAGTTCTTC. This codes for CASSLLASGGALLGNEQFF. Full variable domain (rest looked up from reference TRBV7-8 and TRBJ2-1): GAGVSQSPRYKVAKRGQDVALRCDPISGHVSLFWYQQALGQGPEFLTYFQNEAQLDKSGLPSDRFFAERPEGSVSTLKIQRTQQEDSAVYLCASSLLASGGALLGNEQFFGPGTRLTVL.

This clonotype was picked up a small number of times. V usage is TRBV5-6 and J usage is TRBJ2-7; 7 bases match TRBD2. In germline, CDR1 is SGHDT, CDR2 YYEEEE. The V segment lost 3 bases and the J segment 4 bases; nucleotides outside the gene matches: 13. This CDR3 region has 16 residues. CDR3: CASSWGGPGLGYEQYF. The DNA of the CDR3 is TGTGCCAGCAGCTGGGGAGGACCCGGACTAGGGTACGAGCAGTACTTC.

This chain connects TRBV7-9 to TRBJ2-2; TRBD1 aligns across 9 bases. The germline CDR1 and CDR2 sequences are SEHNR and FQNEAQ (reference sequence). The J segment lost 3 bases and the V segment lost 5 bases, leaving 10 bases of the junction unmatched. The CDR3 totals 17 residues. The CDR3: CASSPPDRGLYTGELFF. The CDR3 nucleotides read TGTGCCAGCAGCCCCCCCGACAGGGGGTTATACACCGGGGAGCTGTTTTTT.

The chain carries TRBV27 and TRBJ2-3; D is unclear. Germline V gene sequence: CDR1 MNHEY, CDR2 SMNVEV (reference sequence). The CDR3 spans 14 residues. Trimming removed 4 bases from V and 1 base from J, with 9 bases in between. The CDR3: CASSSPPRTDTQYF. The CDR3 DNA follows: TGTGCCAGCAGTTCCCCCCCACGCACAGATACGCAGTATTTT.

This clonotype was observed a handful of times. The rearrangement uses TRBV18 and TRBJ1-4; D not resolved. The CDR3 spans 15 residues. Looked up from germline, CDR1 is KGHSH and CDR2 is LQKENI. Trimming shortened V by 3 bases and J by 2 bases, and 10 bases separated the two germline ends. The CDR3 here is CASSPMRGTNEKLFF. The CDR3 DNA sequence: TGTGCCAGCTCACCCATGAGAGGTACTAATGAAAAACTGTTTTTT.

V gene TRBV12-3 or TRBV12-4 combines with J gene TRBJ1-1; 8 bases fit TRBD1. V lost 6 bases and J lost 4; bases outside the gene matches: 7. This CDR3 region has 14 residues. CDR3 bases: TGTGCCAGCAGCCGACAGGGGAGGTTCACTGAAGCTTTCTTT. This translates into CASSRQGRFTEAFF.

The rearrangement uses TRBV30 and TRBJ2-1; 10 bases agree with TRBD1. The CDR3 spans 15 residues. The V gene's germline CDR1 is GTSNPN and CDR2 SVGIG (reference sequence). The V gene end was trimmed by 5 bases and the J gene end by 9 bases; junction bases not matched to a gene: 13. CDR3 sequence (DNA): TGTGCCTGGGTAACCGGGACAGGGGTTGGCAGTGAGCAGTTCTTC. Amino acids: CAWVTGTGVGSEQFF.

The table lists this clonotype with many counts. The chain links TRBV7-9 to TRBJ2-1, with TRBD2 matching over 8 bases. The V gene's germline CDR1 is SEHNR and CDR2 FQNEAQ (reference sequence). V dropped 3 bases and J dropped 10; count of bases not matched to a gene: 11. The CDR3 is 15 residues long. Here the CDR3 reads CASSLSGGPREEQFF. DNA of the CDR3: TGTGCCAGCAGCTTGAGCGGGGGTCCCCGAGAAGAGCAGTTCTTC.

At least ten counts were recorded for this clonotype. The J gene is TRBJ2-5, the V gene TRBV30; D is unresolved. Trimming stripped 4 bases from V and 9 bases from J, with 12 bases between. CDR1 is GTSNPN, CDR2 SVGIG, per germline (reference sequence). This CDR3 is 11 amino acids long. The chain's CDR3 is CAWTRRAAQYF. The CDR3 DNA sequence: TGTGCCTGGACCCGAAGGGCTGCCCAGTACTTC.

This chain connects TRBV6-5 to TRBJ2-7, with D perhaps matching TRBD1 (5 bases). The CDR3 is 14 amino acids. The V gene lost 2 bases and the J gene lost 2 bases, with 10 bases spanning the gap. Looked up from germline, CDR1 is MNHEY and CDR2 is SVGAGI. The CDR3 is CASSYPTATYEQYF. CDR3 coding DNA: TGTGCCAGCAGTTACCCGACAGCAACCTACGAGCAGTACTTC.

This clonotype was detected many times. The chain links TRBV20-1 to TRBJ2-7; 8 bases are shared with TRBD2. Germline CDR1 and CDR2: DFQATT and SNEGSKA (reference sequence). The trim removed 3 bases at V and 2 bases at J, leaving 3 bases unmatched. This CDR3 comprises 13 residues. CDR3 sequence reads: CSASAGGTYEQYF. The CDR3, as DNA: TGCAGTGCTAGTGCGGGAGGTACCTACGAGCAGTACTTC.

The V gene is TRBV2, the J gene TRBJ1-4; the match to TRBD1 covers 9 bases. J was trimmed by 10 bases and V by 5 bases; bases with no gene match: 8. The CDR3 has 14 amino acids. Looked up from germline, CDR1 is SNHLY and CDR2 is FYNNEI. The CDR3 here is CASSSGTGLGKLFF. CDR3 coding DNA: TGTGCCAGCAGTTCCGGGACAGGGCTTGGAAAACTGTTTTTT. The complete variable domain, with remaining parts taken from reference TRBV2 and TRBJ1-4, reads EPEVTQTPSHQVTQMGQEVILRCVPISNHLYFYWYRQILGQKVEFLVSFYNNEISEKSEIFDDQFSVERPDGSNFTLKIRSTKLEDSAMYFCASSSGTGLGKLFFGSGTQLSVL.

The chain links TRBV30 to TRBJ2-7, with a weak D call TRBD2 (6 bases). This CDR3 has 13 residues. Germline CDR1 and CDR2: GTSNPN and SVGIG (reference sequence). The V gene lost 7 bases and the J gene lost 3 bases, with 16 bases spanning the gap. The CDR3 sequence is CAYSGTPVYEQYF. In DNA, the CDR3 is TGTGCCTATTCCGGGACTCCTGTCTACGAGCAGTACTTC.

This clonotype was seen only a few times. The V call is TRBV19, the J call TRBJ2-7; 7 bases fit TRBD1. The germline gives CDR1 LNHDA, CDR2 SQIVND (reference sequence). This CDR3 comprises 14 residues. V trimming: 3 bases; J trimming: 3 bases; junction bases outside the gene matches: 5. This CDR3 is CASSMGDSRYEQYF. The CDR3 DNA is TGTGCCAGTAGTATGGGGGACAGTCGCTACGAGCAGTACTTC.

This clonotype was recorded a few times. The chain joins TRBV2 to TRBJ1-1; no clear D gene. The CDR3 runs to 13 residues. Trimming removed 7 bases at V and 3 bases at J, with 12 bases between. The germline V gene has CDR1 SNHLY and CDR2 FYNNEI. The CDR3 coding sequence is TGTGCCAGCAACGGGGAATTCGACACTGAAGCTTTCTTT. Its protein product is CASNGEFDTEAFF.

The rearrangement uses TRBV4-1 and TRBJ2-7, with TRBD1 matching over 7 bases. CDR3 length equals 13 residues. The V gene's germline CDR1 is MGHRA and CDR2 YSYEKL. Trimming at V came to 6 bases and at J to 2 bases, leaving 4 bases not matched to a gene. The CDR3 spells CASRQGRAYEQYF. Here the CDR3 DNA reads TGCGCCAGCAGACAGGGGCGGGCCTACGAGCAGTACTTC.

This clonotype was counted only a few times. The chain has TRBV6-1 and TRBJ2-5; unclear D gene. CDR1 is MNHNS, CDR2 SASEGT, per germline. V gave up 2 bases and J gave up 7 bases, with 11 bases separating them. The CDR3 extends over 13 amino acids. CDR3 region: CASSELRDLTQYF. The CDR3 DNA sequence: TGTGCCAGCAGTGAACTAAGGGATCTGACCCAGTACTTC.

This clonotype has more than one count but fewer than ten. The chain has TRBV27 and TRBJ2-3; D call uncertain. V lost 3 bases to trimming and J lost 2 bases, with 12 bases between them. This CDR3 has 15 amino acids. CDR1 MNHEY and CDR2 SMNVEV come from the germline V gene (reference sequence). This CDR3 is CASSFWLTYTDTQYF. Written as DNA, the CDR3 is TGTGCCAGCAGTTTTTGGCTAACTTACACAGATACGCAGTATTTT.

This clonotype has only one observation. The V and J genes are TRBV4-3 and TRBJ2-3, with D possibly matching TRBD2 (6 bases). Germline V gene sequence: CDR1 LGHNA, CDR2 YSLEER. The CDR3 totals 17 residues. The ends were cut back, 0 bases at V and 2 bases at J, with 15 bases in the middle. In DNA form, the CDR3 reads TGCGCCAGCAGCCAAGAGGGGCTGGGACTTGCCACAGATACGCAGTATTTT. This codes for CASSQEGLGLATDTQYF.

V is TRBV12-3 or TRBV12-4 and J is TRBJ1-5; D is perhaps TRBD1 (6 bases). V was clipped by 4 bases and J by 11 bases, with 15 bases between them. The CDR3 length is 13 residues. This CDR3 is CASSYQGLLAQHF. CDR3 DNA: TGTGCCAGCAGTTACCAGGGGTTGTTGGCCCAGCATTTT.

This clonotype has ten or more counts. The chain recombines TRBV2 with TRBJ1-5; D perhaps matches TRBD1 (5 bases). V gave up 7 bases and J gave up 0 bases, with 13 bases separating them. CDR3 length equals 15 residues. CDR1 is SNHLY and CDR2 is FYNNEI in the germline V gene. CDR3 coding DNA: TGTGCCAGCACGTTGACAGAATATAGCAATCAGCCCCAGCATTTT. Protein product: CASTLTEYSNQPQHF.

The CDR3 DNA reads as TGCGCCAGCAGCACCCGAGGGGTTCACGGGGAGCTGTTTTTT. Residues: CASSTRGVHGELFF. The rearrangement joins TRBV5-1 to TRBJ2-2; D tentatively reads TRBD1 or TRBD2 (5 bases each). The CDR3 is 14 residues long. In germline, CDR1 is SGHRS, CDR2 YFSETQ. With 4 bases removed from V and 7 bases from J, the gap between germline ends came to 14 bases. The full variable domain, its missing parts supplied by reference TRBV5-1 and TRBJ2-2, is KAGVTQTPRYLIKTRGQQVTLSCSPISGHRSVSWYQQTPGQGLQFLFEYFSETQRNKGNFPGRFSGRQFSNSRSEMNVSTLELGDSALYLCASSTRGVHGELFFGEGSRLTVL.

This clonotype was seen only a few times. The chain has TRBV27 and TRBJ2-1, with 7 bases that match TRBD2. The germline V gene has CDR1 MNHEY and CDR2 SMNVEV (reference sequence). The CDR3 covers 18 residues. V dropped 2 bases and J dropped 5; count of bases not matched to a gene: 15. CDR3 DNA: TGTGCCAGCAGTTTAGGGGGGGTTGGAAGGGTTGGGGACAATGAGCAGTTCTTC. It yields the protein CASSLGGVGRVGDNEQFF.

This clonotype was recorded many times. This chain uses TRBV6-1 with TRBJ2-7; 10 nucleotides match TRBD1. The CDR3 loop spans 15 amino acids. With 5 bases clipped from V and 4 bases from J, the junction kept 8 bases outside the gene matches. Germline CDR1 reads MNHNS; CDR2 reads SASEGT. As DNA, the CDR3 is TGTGCCAGCAGTTACACCGGGACAGGGGAGTACGAGCAGTACTTC. This translates into CASSYTGTGEYEQYF.

This clonotype was found a few times. V is TRBV9 and J is TRBJ1-1, with D possibly TRBD1 on 6 matching bases. V dropped 4 bases and J dropped 5 bases, with 15 bases sitting between them. The germline V gene encodes CDR1 SGDLS and CDR2 YYNGEE. This CDR3 comprises 14 residues. The CDR3 loop reads CASSTAQGLTEAFF. The CDR3 region has the DNA TGTGCCAGCAGCACCGCCCAGGGGTTAACTGAAGCTTTCTTT.

This clonotype was seen many times. The chain employs TRBV12-3 or TRBV12-4 and TRBJ2-1, with D tentatively TRBD2 (7 bases). Trimming cost V 4 bases and J 14 bases, with 18 bases left between them. This CDR3 region has 13 residues. In DNA, the CDR3 is TGTGCCAGCAGTTACGGTAACGAGCGGGACAAGTTCTTC. Translation gives CASSYGNERDKFF.